The entry that follows covers one T cell receptor beta chain sequence. These data originate in a study of blood T cell repertoires in COVID-19. The wider study: The samples span acute and convalescent COVID-19 from the United States, Italy and Spain. The cDNA or gDNA used as material had been derived from T cells, B-cell-depleted T cells, or PBMCs.

Germline CDR1 SGHKS, CDR2 YYEKEE (reference sequence). The CDR3 consists of 19 residues. The V gene lost 0 bases and the J gene lost 9 bases, with 28 bases spanning the gap. TCRdb's copy holds only in-frame clones and misses some; the assay was immunoSEQ multiplex PCR. The sample consists of tens of thousands of clones, approximately 90% of them appearing once. The receptor was derived from a woman older than 75 with acute or convalescent COVID-19. This chain connects TRBV5-5 to TRBJ2-1, with D tentatively TRBD2 (6 bases). The sample was peripheral blood. CDR3 sequence reads: CASSLGFSGAGPSGVEQFF. In DNA, the CDR3 is TGTGCCAGCAGCTTGGGTTTTAGCGGTGCAGGCCCCTCAGGTGTTGAGCAGTTCTTC.